This TCR beta chain was identified during a study of blood T cell repertoires in COVID-19 (dated by TCRdb to 2019 to 2021). About the investigation overall: Samples covering the acute and convalescent phases of COVID-19 were provided by collaborators in the United States, Italy and Spain. The prospective study material was composed of cDNA or gDNA derived from T cells, B-cell-depleted T cells, or PBMCs. Subjects who had been exposed to COVID-19, were actively infected with it, or had recovered from it provided the deeply sampled blood TCRbeta repertoires that made up the dataset. The repertoires were made available in a free public database intended to serve as a resource for research on the immune response to SARS-CoV-2. The samples were drawn from the first 160 participants of the ongoing ImmuneRACE study and from 1,254 subjects provided by 6 global collaborators. A de-identified subject ID, COVID-19 status, age in years and sex were almost always included in the sample metadata. Where HLA class I and class II types were available, the types were taken from metadata supplied by the sample provider, not from assay-based typing. General findings and caveats noted by the study authors: The quantity of clinical and demographic metadata differed by source and by participant and was supplied without curation.

This clone has a single count. No antigen is known for it. No base quality information exists; no much larger clone differs at one position. Samples from volunteer blood donors who had recovered from COVID-19 were contributed by a second Seattle source. Each collaborating institution followed its own protocols to collect whole blood in K2EDTA tubes. For TCRbeta analysis, collaborator samples were shipped as frozen whole blood, as isolated PBMCs, or as DNA extracted from either sample type. A distance of 17 bases separates the germline ends of V and J, which lose 1 base and 8 bases respectively. CDR1 LGHNT and CDR2 FRNRAP are derived from the germline V gene. Taken from cysteine to phenylalanine, the CDR3 has 15 residues. The DNA shown is the 45-base CDR3, in frame from base 1. TCRbeta CDR3 regions were amplified from genomic DNA by means of the immunoSEQ Assay, a bias-controlled multiplex PCR. In the paper's pipeline: The number of nucleated cells in each sample was estimated by amplification of reference gene primers within the assay. To quantify the absolute abundance of each unique TCRbeta CDR3 rearrangement, sequence reads were collapsed and filtered. For each sample, productive Simpson clonality was calculated as the square root of Simpson's diversity index over productive rearrangements. Sourced from immuneACCESS, this table was stored by TCRdb with only in-frame sequences that have V and J called. A share of the clones is absent; for the studies checked, an unresolved V gene accounts for under half, and the remainder has no known explanation. Clone size and V and J calls were adopted from that table, with D and trimming inferred from the DNA. Within this sample are around 260,000 clones, with 87% of them counted one time only. 1.5% of the sample belongs to the ten largest clones.

The chain uses TRBV12-5 and TRBJ1-2; perhaps TRBD1 is the D gene, with 5 bases matching. The receptor's source is a woman aged 40 to 50 who had recovered from COVID-19. The sequencing sample was made of peripheral blood. The CDR3 region has the sequence CASGLAGGEGLGYTF. The DNA reads as follows: TGTGCTAGTGGTTTGGCCGGAGGGGAGGGATTGGGCTACACCTTC.